This entry lists 14 T cell receptor beta chains sequenced from one sample in a study of CXCR3-negative and CXCR3-positive naive CD8 T cells. The method, 5' RACE with UMI labels, was used to prepare the TRB cDNA libraries. TCRdb reprocessed the 5' RACE reads, keeping one entry per CDR3 protein, no DNA. Recorded here are under 65,000 distinct CDR3 sequences; the top ten clones represent 20% to 30%. Sequenced material: memory CD8+ T cells from blood. These receptors all come from a human donor in good health. Some clones in this sample may be carry-over from other donors' samples.

This chain joins TRBV11-2 and TRBJ2-5; the TCRdb call, TRBD2, lacks DNA for checking. The length of the CDR3 is 14 residues. Germline loops: CDR1 SGHAT, CDR2 FQNNGV. This CDR3 reads CASSSVEEVETQYF.

The rearrangement links TRBV19 to TRBJ2-3; the D gene TCRdb calls, TRBD1, cannot be checked with no DNA. Germline V gene data show CDR1 as LNHDA and CDR2 as SQIVND (reference sequence). There are 15 residues in the CDR3. CDR3: CASSTGVGGADTQYF.

The chain combines TRBV5-4 with TRBJ2-7. CDR1 and CDR2 (germline): SGHNT, YYREEE (reference sequence). The CDR3 has 14 residues. The CDR3 reads CASSWGQGSYEQYF.

V usage is TRBV7-9 and J usage is TRBJ2-7. The CDR3 contains 11 residues. From germline, CDR1 is SEHNR and CDR2 FQNEAQ (reference sequence). The CDR3 protein is CASSGAYEQYF.

The rearrangement links TRBV14 to TRBJ2-1; lacking DNA, the TRBD2 call made by TCRdb goes unchecked. The CDR3 extends over 14 amino acids. Germline V gene data show CDR1 as SGHDN and CDR2 as FVKESK. The CDR3 sequence is CASSPLAFYNEQLF.

The rearrangement uses TRBV10-3 and TRBJ2-1; no DNA is available, so the TRBD2 call from TCRdb remains unchecked. Germline V gene sequence: CDR1 ENHRY, CDR2 SYGVKD. This CDR3 comprises 19 residues. The chain's CDR3 is CAISVPSGDFRGPSNEQFF.

The chain combines TRBV29-1 with TRBJ1-2; the TCRdb call, TRBD1, lacks DNA for checking. The germline gives CDR1 SQVTM, CDR2 ANQGSEA. The CDR3 is 15 amino acids. The CDR3 spells CSVDSRGTTNYGYTF.

CDR3 loop: CASSREQGFRYEQYF. This chain joins TRBV5-5 and TRBJ2-7; TCRdb's D gene call, TRBD1, goes unchecked for lack of DNA. Per germline, CDR1 SGHKS and CDR2 YYEKEE (reference sequence). The CDR3 length is 15 residues.

The chain employs TRBV20-1 and TRBJ2-7; TCRdb designates TRBD2, a call that cannot be tested without DNA. Germline lookup yields CDR1 DFQATT and CDR2 SNEGSKA (reference sequence). CDR3 length: 14 amino acids. The CDR3 spells CSAPRILGSYEQYF.

According to its frequency, this clonotype is large. The chain links TRBV20-1 to TRBJ2-7; TCRdb designates TRBD1, a call that cannot be tested without DNA. The germline V gene has CDR1 DFQATT and CDR2 SNEGSKA (reference sequence). This CDR3 contains 14 residues. CDR3 amino acids: CSARDEAGGYEQYF.

The rearrangement joins TRBV7-9 to TRBJ2-1; TCRdb proposes TRBD2, but this gene call is untestable without DNA. Germline CDR1 and CDR2: SEHNR and FQNEAQ (reference sequence). The CDR3 spans 16 residues. The CDR3: CASSPSGASSYNEQFF.

The chain recombines TRBV7-9 with TRBJ2-1; TCRdb proposes TRBD1, but this gene call is untestable without DNA. Germline assignment: CDR1 SEHNR and CDR2 FQNEAQ (reference sequence). The CDR3 runs to 15 residues. CDR3: CASGPGAPGDNEQFF.

The chain joins TRBV7-9 to TRBJ2-7. The CDR3 has 13 amino acids. CDR1 and CDR2 from the germline V gene are SEHNR and FQNEAQ (reference sequence). This chain's CDR3 is CASSLVSSYEQYF.

The chain recombines TRBV29-1 with TRBJ2-5; TCRdb lists TRBD2, though no DNA is available to test this call. Looked up from germline, CDR1 is SQVTM and CDR2 is ANQGSEA. The CDR3 length is 12 residues. CDR3 in amino acids: CSVVSEPRTQYF.